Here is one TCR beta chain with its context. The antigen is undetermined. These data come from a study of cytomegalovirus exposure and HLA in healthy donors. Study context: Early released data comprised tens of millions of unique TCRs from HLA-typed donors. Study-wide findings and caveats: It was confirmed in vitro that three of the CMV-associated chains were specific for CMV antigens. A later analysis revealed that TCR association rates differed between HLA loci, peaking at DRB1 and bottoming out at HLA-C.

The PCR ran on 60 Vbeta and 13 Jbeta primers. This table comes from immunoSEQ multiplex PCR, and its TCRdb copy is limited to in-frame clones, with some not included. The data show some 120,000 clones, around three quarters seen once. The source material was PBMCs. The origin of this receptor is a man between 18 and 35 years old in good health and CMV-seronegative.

CDR3 bases: TGTGCCAGCAGCCCCCGTGACAGATTTAATGAAAAACTGTTTTTT. Translation gives CASSPRDRFNEKLFF. V is TRBV9 and J is TRBJ1-4; a weak D match, TRBD1 (5 bases). Germline loops: CDR1 SGDLS, CDR2 YYNGEE. There are 15 residues in the CDR3. V was shortened by 4 bases and J by 4 bases, with 14 bases between the two germline ends.